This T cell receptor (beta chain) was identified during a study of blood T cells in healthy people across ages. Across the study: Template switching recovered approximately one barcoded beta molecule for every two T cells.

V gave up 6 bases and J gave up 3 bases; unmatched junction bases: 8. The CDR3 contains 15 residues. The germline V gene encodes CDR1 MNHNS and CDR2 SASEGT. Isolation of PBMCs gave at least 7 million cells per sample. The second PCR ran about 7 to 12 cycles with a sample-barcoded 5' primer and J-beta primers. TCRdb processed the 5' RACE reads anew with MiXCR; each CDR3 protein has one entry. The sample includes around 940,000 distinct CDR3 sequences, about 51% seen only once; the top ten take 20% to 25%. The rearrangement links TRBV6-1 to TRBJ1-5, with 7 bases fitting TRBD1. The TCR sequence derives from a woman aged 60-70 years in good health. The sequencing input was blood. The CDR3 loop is CASSLGDRVNQPQHF. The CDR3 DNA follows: TGTGCCAGCAGCTTGGGGGACAGAGTCAATCAGCCCCAGCATTTT.